What follows are 2 T cell receptor beta chains derived from one specimen sequenced in a study of technical replicates of blood from several donors (dated by TCRdb to about 2017). The library was obtained by the immunoSEQ multiplex PCR assay. TCRdb carries this immuneACCESS record with in-frame sequences only. Its versions omit some clonotypes, under half of them owing to an unresolved V gene in the studies checked, with the rest unexplained. The sample data list about 84,000 clones, and 97% of these were observed just once. More than 0.15% of the sample goes to the ten largest clones. Specimen: T cells isolated from PBMCs. These TCRs come from a human donor in good health.

CDR3 in DNA: TGTGCCAGCAGTTCGTCGACAGGGGATAACTATGGCTACACCTTC. Its protein product is CASSSSTGDNYGYTF. The J gene is TRBJ1-2, the V gene TRBV6-6; 8 bases agree with TRBD1. The germline V gene has CDR1 MNHNY and CDR2 SVGAGI (reference sequence). CDR3 length: 15 residues. After removal of 4 bases from V and 1 base from J, the junction contained 5 bases not matched to a gene.

The chain joins TRBV5-1 to TRBJ2-1, with TRBD2 matching over 7 bases. The CDR3 sequence is 16 residues long. V lost 0 bases and J lost 5; bases outside the gene matches: 8. The V gene's germline CDR1 is SGHRS and CDR2 YFSETQ. CDR3 protein: CASSLAVSGGDNEQFF. CDR3 bases: TGCGCCAGCAGCTTGGCCGTAAGTGGGGGGGACAATGAGCAGTTCTTC.